These 26 T cell receptor beta chains originate from one sample sequenced in a study of blood T cell repertoires in COVID-19 (dated by TCRdb to about 2020). Library preparation used the immunoSEQ multiplex PCR assay. What TCRdb holds here is the immuneACCESS table cut down to in-frame rearrangements. Part of the clones is not present; checked against another copy, under half of the missing clones reflect an unresolved V gene, and the others are unexplained. The sample table contains roughly 250,000 clones; only one count was recorded for around nine tenths of them. The ten top clones hold approximately 1.5% of the sample. The sample comprised PBMCs or T cells enriched from blood (not recorded which). These receptors all come from a woman between 50 and 59 years old who had recovered from COVID-19.

The chain uses TRBV9 and TRBJ2-7; tentative D call: TRBD2 (7 bases). The V gene's germline CDR1 is SGDLS and CDR2 YYNGEE. CDR3 length: 17 amino acids. V lost 0 bases, J lost 2 bases, and 18 bases lay in between. CDR3 sequence (DNA): TGTGCCAGCAGCGTAGCACGGGGGGCGGGCGAGCCCTACGAGCAGTACTTC. It translates to CASSVARGAGEPYEQYF.

V and J are TRBV12-3 or TRBV12-4 and TRBJ2-7; D is unclear. The CDR3 is made up of 13 amino acids. V dropped 2 bases and J dropped 5 bases, with 10 bases sitting between them. The CDR3 bases are TGTGCCAGCAGTTTAATAGCAATGGACGAGCAGTACTTC. Translating it yields CASSLIAMDEQYF.

As DNA, the CDR3 is TGTGCCAGCATTAGGACAGGGTCCCATTCACCCCTCCACTTT. Amino acid sequence: CASIRTGSHSPLHF. The chain links TRBV6-6 to TRBJ1-6, with TRBD1 matching 8 bases. CDR3 length equals 14 residues. The V and J ends lost 7 bases and 8 bases, in that order; junction bases with no gene match: 7. CDR1 is MNHNY and CDR2 is SVGAGI in the germline V gene (reference sequence).

The chain uses TRBV5-4 and TRBJ2-2, with 11 nucleotides matching TRBD2. With V trimmed by 4 bases and J by 2 bases, 7 bases remained unmatched. Germline V gives CDR1 SGHNT, CDR2 YYREEE (reference sequence). The CDR3 has 17 residues. The CDR3, as DNA: TGTGCCAGCAGCGGAGGTGGACTAGCGGGTAACACCGGGGAGCTGTTTTTT. Protein: CASSGGGLAGNTGELFF.

The V and J genes are TRBV7-8 and TRBJ1-1; D is unresolved. CDR1 is SGHVS, CDR2 FQNEAQ, per germline. The length of the CDR3 is 14 residues. Trimming shortened V by 3 bases and J by 2 bases, and 10 bases separated the two germline ends. CDR3 in DNA: TGTGCCAGCAGCTTTCCACCCAGAAACACTGAAGCTTTCTTT. This encodes CASSFPPRNTEAFF.

This sequence joins TRBV19 and TRBJ2-7; 10 bases line up with TRBD1. Germline V gene sequence: CDR1 LNHDA, CDR2 SQIVND (reference sequence). J was trimmed by 3 bases and V by 5 bases; bases with no gene match: 7. The CDR3 is 15 residues long. This chain's CDR3 is CASSYTGQGIYEQYF. For the CDR3, the DNA is TGTGCCAGTAGTTACACGGGACAGGGGATCTACGAGCAGTACTTC.

This chain joins TRBV5-1 and TRBJ2-1; 8 bases agree with TRBD2. The V segment lost 4 bases and the J segment 10 bases; nucleotides outside the gene matches: 10. CDR3 length: 14 residues. Germline CDR1 and CDR2: SGHRS and YFSETQ. The CDR3 DNA sequence: TGCGCCAGCAGCCTAACCTGGCTAGCGGGCGAGCAGTTCTTC. As protein: CASSLTWLAGEQFF.

This chain uses TRBV19 with TRBJ2-2; the match to TRBD1 covers 7 bases. The J segment lost 6 bases and the V segment lost 5 bases, leaving 12 bases of the junction unmatched. This CDR3 comprises 16 residues. Per germline, CDR1 LNHDA and CDR2 SQIVND (reference sequence). The DNA for the CDR3 is TGTGCCAGTAGTTCACTGACAGGGTTTGGGTCCGGGGAGCTGTTTTTT. This sequence encodes CASSSLTGFGSGELFF.

This sequence joins TRBV27 and TRBJ2-1, with 10 bases matching TRBD2. This CDR3 comprises 14 residues. J was trimmed by 7 bases and V by 6 bases; bases with no gene match: 6. CDR1 and CDR2 (germline): MNHEY, SMNVEV (reference sequence). CDR3 loop: CASSRGLARNEQFF. For the CDR3, the DNA is TGTGCCAGCAGCAGGGGACTAGCGAGGAATGAGCAGTTCTTC.

The CDR3 nucleotides read TGTGCCAGCAGGACTAGCGGGATCTTAGTCGAGCAGTACTTC. It encodes CASRTSGILVEQYF. This sequence joins TRBV28 and TRBJ2-7; the match to TRBD2 covers 11 bases. The CDR3 runs to 14 residues. Germline CDR1 reads MDHEN; CDR2 reads SYDVKM. The V segment lost 6 bases and the J segment 6 bases; nucleotides outside the gene matches: 7.

DNA of the CDR3: TGTGCCAGCAGCTTAGCCTGGGGGCGCAGCACCGGGGAGCTGTTTTTT. Translated: CASSLAWGRSTGELFF. The gene calls are TRBV7-9 and TRBJ2-2; weak D call: TRBD1 (6 bases). The CDR3 has 16 amino acids. V was clipped by 0 bases and J by 4 bases, with 12 bases between them. Germline CDR1 reads SEHNR; CDR2 reads FQNEAQ (reference sequence).

V and J are TRBV5-1 and TRBJ1-1; D perhaps matches TRBD1 (6 bases). There are 15 residues in the CDR3. Germline V CDR1 and CDR2: SGHRS, YFSETQ. Between the trimmed V and J ends, which lost 2 bases and 2 bases, there was a span of 13 bases. For the CDR3, the DNA is TGCGCCAGCAGCTTAACACAGGGTATCAACACTGAAGCTTTCTTT. Translated, it gives CASSLTQGINTEAFF. Variable domain in full (rest from reference TRBV5-1 and TRBJ1-1): KAGVTQTPRYLIKTRGQQVTLSCSPISGHRSVSWYQQTPGQGLQFLFEYFSETQRNKGNFPGRFSGRQFSNSRSEMNVSTLELGDSALYLCASSLTQGINTEAFFGQGTRLTVV.

The chain recombines TRBV27 with TRBJ1-5; perhaps TRBD1 as D (5 bases). This CDR3 spans 14 amino acids. The V gene's germline CDR1 is MNHEY and CDR2 SMNVEV (reference sequence). V lost 0 bases and J lost 15, with 18 bases in between. The CDR3 protein is CASSLSAPGRVMHF. Here the CDR3 DNA reads TGTGCCAGCAGTTTATCGGCCCCAGGGAGGGTCATGCATTTT.

V gene TRBV27 combines with J gene TRBJ1-5, with 11 bases fitting TRBD1. Losses at the gene ends were 1 base for V and 6 bases for J; bases not matched to a gene: 8. The V gene's germline CDR1 is MNHEY and CDR2 SMNVEV (reference sequence). The CDR3 runs to 17 residues. The DNA of the CDR3 is TGTGCCAGCAGTTTATATACGCGGACAGGGGGCTCTCAGCCCCAGCATTTT. Encoded protein: CASSLYTRTGGSQPQHF.

The CDR3 DNA is TGCAGTGCTAGTAGGCCGAAGGCGGGAAATGAGCAGTTCTTC. As protein: CSASRPKAGNEQFF. This chain links TRBV20-1 with TRBJ2-1, with a weak D call TRBD2 (6 bases). The germline V gene encodes CDR1 DFQATT and CDR2 SNEGSKA (reference sequence). V was clipped by 3 bases and J by 7 bases, with 16 bases between them. This CDR3 is built from 14 residues.

In this sample, this clone turned up once. The chain recombines TRBV13 with TRBJ1-1; D uncertain. The CDR3 is 12 residues long. Germline CDR1 is PRHDT and CDR2 is FYEKMQ (reference sequence). Trimming took off 0 bases at V and 5 bases at J, with 4 bases between the two ends. This CDR3 is CASSLGRTEAFF. DNA of the CDR3: TGTGCCAGCAGCTTAGGGAGGACTGAAGCTTTCTTT.

This chain links TRBV6-5 with TRBJ2-5; 10 nucleotides line up with TRBD2. CDR3 length equals 15 residues. The V gene end was trimmed by 6 bases and the J gene end by 1 base; junction bases not matched to a gene: 5. Germline CDR1 and CDR2: MNHEY and SVGAGI. CDR3 residues: CASRGLAESQETQYF. The DNA of the CDR3 is TGTGCCAGCAGAGGACTAGCGGAGTCCCAAGAGACCCAGTACTTC.

The chain combines TRBV10-3 with TRBJ1-1; TRBD1 agrees at 8 bases. The CDR3 covers 15 residues. Germline CDR1 is ENHRY and CDR2 is SYGVKD. V shed 0 bases and J 4 bases; nucleotides not matched to a gene: 4. CDR3 amino acids: CAISESGRGLTEAFF. The CDR3 region has the DNA TGTGCCATCAGTGAGTCGGGCAGGGGGCTCACTGAAGCTTTCTTT.

This sequence joins TRBV19 and TRBJ1-1, with D possibly matching TRBD1 (5 bases). This CDR3 has 14 amino acids. V lost 6 bases and J 4 bases, leaving 15 bases between the germline ends. Germline V gene data show CDR1 as LNHDA and CDR2 as SQIVND (reference sequence). CDR3 region: CASSPPGRGTEAFF. The CDR3 DNA follows: TGTGCCAGTAGCCCCCCAGGAAGGGGCACTGAAGCTTTCTTT. Filled out from reference TRBV19 and TRBJ1-1, the complete variable domain reads DGGITQSPKYLFRKEGQNVTLSCEQNLNHDAMYWYRQDPGQGLRLIYYSQIVNDFQKGDIAEGYSVSREKKESFPLTVTSAQKNPTAFYLCASSPPGRGTEAFFGQGTRLTVV.

The chain has TRBV6-5 and TRBJ2-7; a possible D gene is TRBD2 (5 bases). Looked up from germline, CDR1 is MNHEY and CDR2 is SVGAGI. The CDR3 consists of 15 residues. The V end lost 4 bases, the J end lost 6 bases, and 19 bases lay between the germline ends. The DNA for the CDR3 is TGTGCCAGCAGTTCCCCCGGGCGGGCCGCGGGCGAGCAGTACTTC. It is translated as CASSSPGRAAGEQYF.

This clone was seen only once. The V gene is TRBV6-1, the J gene TRBJ1-6; 7 bases fit TRBD1. This CDR3 is 17 amino acids long. The V gene's germline CDR1 is MNHNS and CDR2 SASEGT. The V and J ends lost 2 bases and 7 bases, in that order; junction bases with no gene match: 11. Here the CDR3 reads CASSENVGGARNSPLHF. The CDR3 bases are TGTGCCAGCAGTGAAAATGTAGGGGGCGCCCGGAATTCACCCCTCCACTTT.

The V and J genes are TRBV5-1 and TRBJ2-2; 7 nucleotides match TRBD2. Germline values: CDR1 SGHRS, CDR2 YFSETQ. V gave up 4 bases and J gave up 4 bases; unmatched junction bases: 10. The CDR3 runs 16 residues. The CDR3 protein is CASSRGGTSTTGELFF. The CDR3 DNA sequence: TGCGCCAGCAGCCGGGGAGGGACCTCTACCACCGGGGAGCTGTTTTTT.

The V and J genes are TRBV23-1 and TRBJ2-7; D possibly corresponds to TRBD1 (7 bases). TRBV23-1 is annotated as an ORF whose role is uncertain. The CDR3 consists of 15 residues. The V gene lost 2 bases and the J gene lost 3 bases, with 14 bases spanning the gap. This CDR3 reads CASSQPGQEGYEQYF. CDR3 nucleotide sequence: TGCGCCAGCAGTCAACCCGGACAGGAGGGCTACGAGCAGTACTTC.

This rearrangement joins TRBV28 to TRBJ1-5; D unresolved. V dropped 5 bases and J dropped 0 bases, with 8 bases sitting between them. Germline assignment: CDR1 MDHEN and CDR2 SYDVKM. This CDR3 comprises 14 residues. The CDR3 DNA sequence: TGTGCCAGCAGTACAATCCATAGCAATCAGCCCCAGCATTTT. Translating gives CASSTIHSNQPQHF. The variable domain in full, completed from reference TRBV28 and TRBJ1-5, reads DVKVTQSSRYLVKRTGEKVFLECVQDMDHENMFWYRQDPGLGLRLIYFSYDVKMKEKGDIPEGYSVSREKKERFSLILESASTNQTSMYLCASSTIHSNQPQHFGDGTRLSIL.

The chain couples TRBV7-6 to TRBJ2-7; 12 bases line up with TRBD2. This CDR3 region has 18 residues. The trim removed 0 bases at V and 2 bases at J, leaving 8 bases unmatched. Germline CDR1 is SGHVS and CDR2 is FNYEAQ. This chain's CDR3 is CASSLATSGSPLPYEQYF. In DNA, the CDR3 is TGTGCCAGCAGCTTAGCGACTAGCGGGAGCCCCCTACCCTACGAGCAGTACTTC.

The chain combines TRBV9 with TRBJ2-7; TRBD1 agrees at 8 bases. This CDR3 is 16 amino acids long. The J segment lost 5 bases and the V segment lost 0 bases, leaving 10 bases of the junction unmatched. The V gene's germline CDR1 is SGDLS and CDR2 YYNGEE. This CDR3 reads CASSVAGAGGRNEQYF. DNA of the CDR3: TGTGCCAGCAGCGTAGCTGGAGCAGGGGGCCGGAACGAGCAGTACTTC. The full variable domain, completed using reference TRBV9 and TRBJ2-7, is DSGVTQTPKHLITATGQRVTLRCSPRSGDLSVYWYQQSLDQGLQFLIQYYNGEERAKGNILERFSAQQFPDLHSELNLSSLELGDSALYFCASSVAGAGGRNEQYFGPGTRLTVT.